Listed below are T cell receptor beta chains from one sample, sequenced in a study of T cell responses to AZD1222 COVID-19 vaccine. The protocol was immunoSEQ multiplex PCR, while the TCRdb copy is restricted to in-frame clones and leaves out a portion. Counted here are more than 85,000 clones, around 93% occurring once; the ten biggest clones make up around 7.8%. Specimen: peripheral blood, collected on day 0 of AZD1222 vaccination. The receptors were gathered from an adult in good health. Each CDR3 is given without its conserved first and last residue. Each record gives: clone size, J gene, V gene, D gene, CDR3 protein. A D gene is named only where the DNA matches it firmly. Expanded clones are given a class, and other clones once, few, many or no size at all.

>NA|TRBJ1-1|TRBV27|NA
ASSLVERTEAF
>NA|TRBJ1-4|TRBV5-6|NA
ASSLLTVGEKLF
>few|TRBJ2-2|TRBV11-1|NA
ASSLAGLHTGELF
>once|TRBJ1-2|TRBV5-1|NA
ASSPGRDYGYT
>NA|TRBJ1-3|TRBV4-1|TRBD1
ASSPNTGGSGNTIY
>NA|TRBJ1-2|TRBV21-1|NA
AGYFRHT
>NA|TRBJ2-5|TRBV11-1|TRBD2
ASSFGGEETQY
>NA|TRBJ2-7|TRBV29-1|NA
SVEGDSYEQY
>once|TRBJ1-1|TRBV9|NA
ASSVVPGLSTEAF
>NA|TRBJ1-6|TRBV28|TRBD1
ASSTRTGPFSPLH
>NA|TRBJ1-2|TRBV27|NA
ASSPQTASGYT
>NA|TRBJ2-6|TRBV5-1|NA
ASSLQGLGANVLT
>NA|TRBJ1-2|TRBV6-2/TRBV6-3|NA
ASSYQGYGYT
>NA|TRBJ2-7|TRBV7-3|NA
ASSPTGRTYEQY
>few|TRBJ2-7|TRBV4-2|TRBD2
ASSQASGMSSYEQY
>NA|TRBJ2-2|TRBV7-9|NA
ASSLRGDQQTNTGELF
>NA|TRBJ1-4|TRBV19|NA
ASSSGTPPEKLF
>NA|TRBJ1-2|TRBV10-2|NA
ASKTGKLAIGYT
>NA|TRBJ1-2|TRBV28|NA
ASSLRYGYT
>NA|TRBJ1-6|TRBV6-1|TRBD1
ASSEGQIYNSPLH
>NA|TRBJ1-1|TRBV15|TRBD1
ATSKQGAIKNTEAF
>NA|TRBJ1-5|TRBV9|NA
ASSVGGGNQPQH
>NA|TRBJ2-1|TRBV27|TRBD2
ATQRGGSYNEQF
>NA|TRBJ1-2|TRBV28|NA
ASTRRTWVEGYT
>NA|TRBJ1-2|TRBV7-8|TRBD1
ASSLAGTGVPSAGYT
>NA|TRBJ1-3|TRBV7-3|NA
ASSPRPNTIY
>NA|TRBJ1-4|TRBV6-5|NA
ASSRPGSREKLF
>NA|TRBJ2-7|TRBV13|TRBD2
ASSSTSGAYEQY
>NA|TRBJ1-1|TRBV7-8|TRBD1
ASSFGQGEAF
>NA|TRBJ1-2|TRBV11-2|NA
ASSTGWVYGYT
>NA|TRBJ2-1|TRBV30|TRBD2
AWSSGGPNEQF
>NA|TRBJ1-4|TRBV7-9|NA
ASSLAGLTEKLF
>NA|TRBJ1-2|TRBV28|TRBD1
ASSLGDRGYGYT